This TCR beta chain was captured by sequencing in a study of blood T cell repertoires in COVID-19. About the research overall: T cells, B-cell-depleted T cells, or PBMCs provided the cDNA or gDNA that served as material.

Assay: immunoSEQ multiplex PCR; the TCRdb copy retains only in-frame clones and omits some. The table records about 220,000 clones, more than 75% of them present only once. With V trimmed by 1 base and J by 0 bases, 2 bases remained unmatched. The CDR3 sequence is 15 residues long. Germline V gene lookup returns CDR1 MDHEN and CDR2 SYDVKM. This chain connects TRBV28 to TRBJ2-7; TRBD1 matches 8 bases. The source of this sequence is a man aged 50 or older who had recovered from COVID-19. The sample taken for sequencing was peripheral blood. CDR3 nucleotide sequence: TGTGCCAGCAGTTTATTTGACAGGGGCTCCTACGAGCAGTACTTC. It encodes CASSLFDRGSYEQYF.